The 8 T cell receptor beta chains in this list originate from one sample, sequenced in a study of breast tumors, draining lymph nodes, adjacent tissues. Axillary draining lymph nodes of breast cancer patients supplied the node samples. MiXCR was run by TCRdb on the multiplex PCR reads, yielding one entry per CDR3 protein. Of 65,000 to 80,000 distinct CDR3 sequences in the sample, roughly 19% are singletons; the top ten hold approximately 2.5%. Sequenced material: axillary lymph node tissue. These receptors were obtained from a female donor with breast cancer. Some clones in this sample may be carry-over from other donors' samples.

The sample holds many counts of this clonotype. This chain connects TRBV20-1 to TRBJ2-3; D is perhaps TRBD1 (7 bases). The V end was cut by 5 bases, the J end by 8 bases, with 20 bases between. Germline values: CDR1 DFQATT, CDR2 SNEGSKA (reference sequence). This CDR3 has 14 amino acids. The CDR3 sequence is CSAPEVRGARTQYF. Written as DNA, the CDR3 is TGCAGTGCTCCCGAGGTCAGGGGGGCGCGTACGCAGTATTTT.

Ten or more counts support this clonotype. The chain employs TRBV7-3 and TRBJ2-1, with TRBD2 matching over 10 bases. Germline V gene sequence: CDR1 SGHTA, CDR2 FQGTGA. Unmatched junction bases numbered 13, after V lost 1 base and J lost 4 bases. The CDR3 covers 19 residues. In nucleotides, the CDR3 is TGTGCCAGCAGCTTAAAGACCCACCTAGCGGGAGTTTGGTACAATGAGCAGTTCTTC. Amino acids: CASSLKTHLAGVWYNEQFF.

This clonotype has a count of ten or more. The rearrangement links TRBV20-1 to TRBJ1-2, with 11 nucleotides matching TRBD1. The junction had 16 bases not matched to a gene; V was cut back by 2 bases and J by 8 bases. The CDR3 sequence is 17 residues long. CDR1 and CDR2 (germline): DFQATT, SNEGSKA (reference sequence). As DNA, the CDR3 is TGCAGTGCTAGACCACCGGGATCACGGGACAGGGGGAAGGGCTACACCTTC. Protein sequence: CSARPPGSRDRGKGYTF.

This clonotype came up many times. CDR3 sequence reads: CASRGQEAGGELFF. In nucleotides, the CDR3 is TGCGCCAGCAGGGGACAGGAGGCGGGCGGGGAGCTGTTTTTT. The chain has TRBV5-1 and TRBJ2-2; 8 bases line up with TRBD1. Germline lookup yields CDR1 SGHRS and CDR2 YFSETQ. After removal of 5 bases from V and 7 bases from J, the junction contained 7 bases not matched to a gene. CDR3 length: 14 amino acids.

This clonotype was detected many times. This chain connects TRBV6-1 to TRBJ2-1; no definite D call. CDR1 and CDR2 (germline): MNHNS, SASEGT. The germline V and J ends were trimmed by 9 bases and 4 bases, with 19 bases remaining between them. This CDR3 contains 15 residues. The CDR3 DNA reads TGTGCCAGTTTGAGGCCAGGAGCACTATACAATGAGCAGTTCTTC. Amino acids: CASLRPGALYNEQFF.

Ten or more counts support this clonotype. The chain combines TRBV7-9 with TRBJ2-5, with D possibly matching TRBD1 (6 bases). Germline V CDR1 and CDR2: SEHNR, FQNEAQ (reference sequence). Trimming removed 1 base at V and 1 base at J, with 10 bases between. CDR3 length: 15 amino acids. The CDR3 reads CASSLGVGGQETQYF. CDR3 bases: TGTGCCAGCAGCTTAGGAGTAGGGGGCCAAGAGACCCAGTACTTC.

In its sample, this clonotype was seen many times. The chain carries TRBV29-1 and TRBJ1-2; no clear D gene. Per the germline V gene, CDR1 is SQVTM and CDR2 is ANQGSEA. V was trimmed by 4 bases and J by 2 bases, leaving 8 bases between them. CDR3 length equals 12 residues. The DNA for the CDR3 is TGCAGCGTTGGGAACAGAAACTATGGCTACACCTTC. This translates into CSVGNRNYGYTF.

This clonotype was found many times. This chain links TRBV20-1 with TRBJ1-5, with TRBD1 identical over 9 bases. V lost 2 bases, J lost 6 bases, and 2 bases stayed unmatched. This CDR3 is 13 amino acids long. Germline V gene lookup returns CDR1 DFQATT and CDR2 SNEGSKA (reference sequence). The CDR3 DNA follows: TGCAGTGCTAGACAGACAGGGGGTCAGCCCCAGCATTTT. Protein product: CSARQTGGQPQHF.